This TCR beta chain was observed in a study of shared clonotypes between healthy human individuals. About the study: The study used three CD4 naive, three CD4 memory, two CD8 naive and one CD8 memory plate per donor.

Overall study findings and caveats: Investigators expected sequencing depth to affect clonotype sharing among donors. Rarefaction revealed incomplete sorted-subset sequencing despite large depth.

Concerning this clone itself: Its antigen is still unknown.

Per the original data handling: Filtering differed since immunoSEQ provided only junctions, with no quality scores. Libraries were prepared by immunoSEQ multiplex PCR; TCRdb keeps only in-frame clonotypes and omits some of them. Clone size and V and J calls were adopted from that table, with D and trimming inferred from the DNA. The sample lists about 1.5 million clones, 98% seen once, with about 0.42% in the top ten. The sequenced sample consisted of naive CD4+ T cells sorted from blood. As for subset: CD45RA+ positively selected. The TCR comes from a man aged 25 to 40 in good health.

CDR3 DNA: TGTGCCAGCAGTTTTGGCGCGTCAGGGACAGATACGCAGTATTTT. Protein product: CASSFGASGTDTQYF. The chain couples TRBV28 to TRBJ2-3; D possibly corresponds to TRBD1 (5 bases). Germline V CDR1 and CDR2: MDHEN, SYDVKM. Trimming removed 3 bases at V and 3 bases at J, with 13 bases between. This CDR3 has 15 residues.